A single T cell receptor (beta chain) is shown here with its context. This clone's antigen is unknown. Per-nucleotide qualities are absent, and no much larger clonotype sits a single base away. Receptor libraries were prepared by the immunoSEQ multiplex PCR assay. TCRdb limited this immuneACCESS table to in-frame rearrangements with V and J called. A share of clones is missing; checked studies link under half to unresolved V genes, and the rest is unexplained. The sample table holds more than 150,000 clones, of which approximately 92% were seen once. The ten largest account for 1.4% to 1.5% of the sample. This entry comes from a study of control samples from healthy donors and cancer patients (dated by TCRdb to the early 2020s). The V and J ends are trimmed by 6 bases and 5 bases, leaving 15 bases between them. The CDR3 holds 14 amino acids from the cysteine to the phenylalanine. Kept here is only the CDR3 DNA, which spans 42 bases and is read in frame from base 1. Sequences WNHNN (CDR1) and SYGVQD (CDR2) are obtained from the germline V gene (reference sequence).

What was sequenced was blood. In this chain, TRBV10-1 is recombined with TRBJ2-3; the D gene identity is not certain. The TCR comes from a man aged 18-30 years in good health. The DNA sequence is given as TGCGCCAGCAGACGAAGTGCTTGCAAAGATACGCAGTATTTT. Translated, this is CASRRSACKDTQYF.